Sequencing of this T cell receptor beta chain was carried out in a study of metastatic and nonmetastatic thyroid tumors. For the study at large: The authors compared repertoires across blood and tumor or nodule tissue from malignant and benign thyroid patients. Study-wide points: Within blood and tumor, benign nodules reportedly had significantly lower TCR beta diversity than malignant thyroid tumors did.

Each patient came to thyroid surgery without any prior treatment (of any kind). Only a few counts were recorded for this clone. The antigen is unknown. TCRdb re-clonotyped the PCR reads via MiXCR. The sample lists 15,000 to 19,000 clones, over 3.5% seen once, with under 25% in the top ten. CDR3 length: 14 amino acids. Germline V gene data show CDR1 as MNHEY and CDR2 as SVGEGT. V was cut by 7 bases and J by 1 base, with 13 bases left in between. Source material: tumor tissue. The source of this sequence is a female donor with papillary thyroid cancer or a benign thyroid nodule (not recorded which). Some clones in this sample may be carry-over from other donors' samples. The chain uses TRBV6-2 or TRBV6-3 and TRBJ1-2, with D possibly being TRBD1 (5 bases). The CDR3 is CASIGTEFNYGYTF. DNA of the CDR3: TGTGCCAGCATAGGGACCGAATTTAACTATGGCTACACCTTC.